A single sample gave rise to the 11 T cell receptor beta chains below, sequenced in a study of CD8 T cells in ankylosing spondylitis. General study findings and limits: Characteristic, it appeared, of ankylosing spondylitis blood was a TCR beta motif of seven or eight highly homologous variants.

No cognate antigen is known for these TCRs. One entry per CDR3 protein, called by TCRdb with MiXCR from the 5' RACE reads. The table has hundreds of thousands of distinct CDR3 sequences, over 9.5% seen once. Material: blood, either unsorted or a sorted T cell fraction (not recorded which). The origin of the receptors is a male donor with ankylosing spondylitis.

This clonotype was recorded at least ten times. The chain employs TRBV20-1 and TRBJ2-7; D gene ambiguous. The CDR3 runs 12 residues. Germline values: CDR1 DFQATT, CDR2 SNEGSKA (reference sequence). The ends were cut back, 2 bases at V and 3 bases at J, with 8 bases in the middle. The CDR3 DNA sequence: TGCAGTGCTAGACCGCCAGGCTACGAGCAGTACTTC. Its protein product is CSARPPGYEQYF.

The sample holds a few counts of this clonotype. V usage is TRBV20-1 and J usage is TRBJ1-1; no clear D gene. This CDR3 has 12 amino acids. From germline, CDR1 is DFQATT and CDR2 SNEGSKA (reference sequence). The ends were cut back, 5 bases at V and 1 base at J, with 8 bases in the middle. The CDR3 sequence: CSALPWNTEAFF. The CDR3 bases are TGCAGTGCTCTACCCTGGAACACTGAAGCTTTCTTT.

The chain couples TRBV5-1 to TRBJ2-7; D is perhaps TRBD1 (6 bases). The CDR3 runs 16 residues. Deletions cut 4 bases from V and 5 bases from J, with 22 bases between. Germline V lookup: CDR1 SGHRS, CDR2 YFSETQ. The CDR3 DNA follows: TGCGCCAGCAGCGTAGGACGGGACACCGCACGGCACGAGCAGTACTTC. Amino acid sequence: CASSVGRDTARHEQYF.

This clonotype was observed many times. DNA for the CDR3: TGCAGCGTGGCCGGACTGCTTACCTACGAGCAGTACTTC. It translates to CSVAGLLTYEQYF. The chain uses TRBV29-1 and TRBJ2-7; tentatively, D is TRBD2 (5 bases). Germline lookup yields CDR1 SQVTM and CDR2 ANQGSEA. The ends were cut back, 6 bases at V and 2 bases at J, with 14 bases in the middle. The CDR3 loop spans 13 amino acids.

There are a few counts of this clonotype. The chain uses TRBV5-6 and TRBJ2-5; 12 bases map to TRBD2. V gave up 5 bases and J gave up 6 bases; unmatched junction bases: 5. The CDR3 is 14 residues long. In germline, CDR1 is SGHDT, CDR2 YYEEEE. The CDR3 nucleotides read TGTGCCAGCAGTACGACTAGCGGGAGTAAGACCCAGTACTTC. This translates into CASSTTSGSKTQYF.

This chain uses TRBV6-5 with TRBJ1-1; weak D call: TRBD1 (6 bases). V lost 2 bases to trimming and J lost 1 base, with 11 bases between them. Germline CDR1 MNHEY, CDR2 SVGAGI. There are 15 residues in the CDR3. For the CDR3, the DNA is TGTGCCAGCAGTTACCAGGGGTGGGAGAACACTGAAGCTTTCTTT. Amino acid sequence: CASSYQGWENTEAFF.

The sample holds a few counts of this clonotype. The chain has TRBV6-4 and TRBJ1-3, with D uncertain. V was clipped by 2 bases and J by 0 bases, with 11 bases between them. The CDR3 is 16 residues long. The germline V gene has CDR1 MRHNA and CDR2 SNTAGT. As DNA, the CDR3 is TGTGCCAGCAGTGACAAGGCAGAAAGCTCTGGAAACACCATATATTTT. Its translation is CASSDKAESSGNTIYF.

This clonotype was observed a handful of times. V and J are TRBV7-9 and TRBJ2-1; 7 positions agree with TRBD1. Looked up from germline, CDR1 is SEHNR and CDR2 is FQNEAQ (reference sequence). The CDR3 covers 16 residues. Trimming took 5 bases from V and 0 from J; bases not matched to a gene: 7. CDR3 amino acids: CASSGRQGSSYNEQFF. DNA for the CDR3: TGTGCCAGCAGCGGAAGACAGGGAAGCTCCTACAATGAGCAGTTCTTC.

This clonotype was picked up one time. V gene TRBV18 combines with J gene TRBJ2-3; TRBD1 agrees at 10 bases. CDR3 length: 15 residues. Per the germline V gene, CDR1 is KGHSH and CDR2 is LQKENI. V lost 6 bases to trimming and J lost 2 bases; unmatched junction nucleotides: 5. CDR3 nucleotide sequence: TGTGCCAGCTCGCGGACAGGGGGTGACACAGATACGCAGTATTTT. Protein product: CASSRTGGDTDTQYF.

This clonotype was counted only a few times. The rearrangement links TRBV10-3 to TRBJ1-5; no firm D call. V was clipped by 1 base and J by 5 bases, with 9 bases between them. The CDR3 contains 14 residues. Germline V gene lookup returns CDR1 ENHRY and CDR2 SYGVKD. The CDR3 reads CAISEFGEHQPQHF. For the CDR3, the DNA is TGTGCCATCAGTGAGTTTGGGGAGCATCAGCCCCAGCATTTT.

There are a few counts of this clonotype. This chain connects TRBV20-1 to TRBJ2-5; D is ambiguous. Deletions cut 3 bases from V and 2 bases from J, with 13 bases between. Germline CDR1 and CDR2: DFQATT and SNEGSKA (reference sequence). This CDR3 comprises 14 residues. The CDR3 sequence is CSARVLRSQETQYF. The CDR3 DNA reads as TGCAGTGCTAGGGTCTTGCGGAGTCAAGAGACCCAGTACTTC.